This TCR beta chain stems from a study of blood T cell repertoires in COVID-19. Study details: Spain, Italy and the United States supplied samples that represented acute and convalescent COVID-19. In each case, the material was cDNA or gDNA derived from T cells, B-cell-depleted T cells, or PBMCs.

Methods used by the authors: Quantification of nucleated cells was approximated via reference gene primer amplification. Sequenced by immunoSEQ multiplex PCR; TCRdb stores in-frame clones only, minus some. D and trimming come from the DNA, and the V and J calls and clone size come from that table. The repertoire holds approximately 60,000 clones, with more than 65% as singletons. The germline V gene encodes CDR1 LNHDA and CDR2 SQIVND (reference sequence). The CDR3 has 11 residues. Trimming removed 9 bases from V and 5 bases from J, with 10 bases in between. The chain uses TRBV19 and TRBJ1-2; maybe TRBD1 (5 bases). The receptor's source is a woman of 80 years or more with active or convalescent COVID-19. Sequenced sample: peripheral blood. The CDR3 bases are TGTGCCAGCGAGCAGGGATATGGCTACACCTTC. Translating gives CASEQGYGYTF.